The clone carrying this T cell receptor beta chain was seen repeatedly, ten times or more. Its antigen is unidentified. For TCR, cDNA came from 5'RACE template switching, which added a universal primer site and UMIs. Each CDR3 protein is one row after TCRdb ran MiXCR on the 5' RACE reads. The sample contains 500,000 to 650,000 distinct CDR3 sequences, 9% to 15% of which appear only once. The data are from a study of T cells after yellow fever vaccination. In the study overall: Preparation used SMART-Seq v4 Ultra Low Input for the low-cell-number fractions. Points from the study as a whole: The booster saw the reappearance of most primary-vaccination clones (roughly 96% CD4, around 88% CD8).

The TCR originated in a man aged 30-40 years who received the YFV17D yellow fever vaccine. The material sequenced was PBMCs, taken on the day of the yellow fever booster vaccination.

The CDR3 loop reads CASSWGPGADTQYF. CDR3 nucleotide sequence: TGCGCCAGCAGCTGGGGACCCGGGGCAGATACGCAGTATTTT. The gene calls are TRBV5-1 and TRBJ2-3; D possibly matches TRBD1 or TRBD2 (5 bases each). CDR3 length equals 14 residues. CDR1 and CDR2 from the germline V gene are SGHRS and YFSETQ. V lost 3 bases to trimming and J lost 4 bases, with 12 bases between them.